This T cell receptor beta chain was obtained from a study of T-cell memory formation after mild COVID-19. This clonotype was found a few times. Antigen unknown. Study-level findings and limits: There was a balanced CD4/CD8 profile in clones contracting day 15 to 85, and later expanders leaned CD4+.

TCRdb itself ran the 5' RACE reads through MiXCR, one entry per CDR3 protein. The table includes 100,000 to 150,000 distinct CDR3 sequences, approximately 5.9% detected once. V lost 3 bases and J 11 bases, leaving 11 bases between the germline ends. The CDR3 has 12 amino acids. J is TRBJ1-5 and V is TRBV12-3 or TRBV12-4; no clear D. The sample taken for sequencing was PBMCs or a T cell subset sorted from them (not recorded which). The clonotype was recovered from an adult woman who had mild COVID-19 (a few samples of this study predate the infection). Cell type and time point are not known. In nucleotides, the CDR3 is TGTGCCAGCAGTTTTTCGATCATGGCCCAGCATTTT. Its protein is CASSFSIMAQHF.